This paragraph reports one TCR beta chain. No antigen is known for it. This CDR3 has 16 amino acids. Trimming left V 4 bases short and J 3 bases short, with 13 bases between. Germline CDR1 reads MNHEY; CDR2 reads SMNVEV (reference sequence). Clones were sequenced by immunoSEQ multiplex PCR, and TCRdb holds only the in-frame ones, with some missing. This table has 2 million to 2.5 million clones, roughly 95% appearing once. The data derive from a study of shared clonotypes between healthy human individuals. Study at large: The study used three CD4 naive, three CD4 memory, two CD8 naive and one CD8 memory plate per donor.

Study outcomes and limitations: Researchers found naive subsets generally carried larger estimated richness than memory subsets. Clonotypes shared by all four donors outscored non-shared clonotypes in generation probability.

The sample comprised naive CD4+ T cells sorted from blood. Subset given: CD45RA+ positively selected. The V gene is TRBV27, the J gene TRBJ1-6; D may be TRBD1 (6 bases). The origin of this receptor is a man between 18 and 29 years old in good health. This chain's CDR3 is CASSSQGRNYNSPLHF. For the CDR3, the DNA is TGTGCCAGCAGTTCTCAGGGGAGGAACTATAATTCACCCCTCCACTTT.